This passage covers 21 T cell receptor beta chains from one sample sequenced in a study of shared clonotypes between healthy human individuals. Only in-frame clones appear in the TCRdb table, and some are missing; sequencing was by immunoSEQ multiplex PCR. The table lists fewer than 3 million clones, around 93% of them singletons. Sequences were obtained from naive CD4+ T cells from PBMCs. Subset given: CD45RA+ positively selected. The receptors come from a man younger than 30 in good health. Some clones in this sample may be carry-over from other donors' samples.

The J gene is TRBJ2-1, the V gene TRBV5-4; 10 bases map to TRBD2. Germline trimming cut 1 base from V and 3 bases from J; bases unmatched to any gene: 4. CDR1 and CDR2 from the germline V gene are SGHNT and YYREEE (reference sequence). This CDR3 region has 16 residues. The CDR3 region has the DNA TGTGCCAGCAGCTTGAGCGTAGCGGGAGGCTACAATGAGCAGTTCTTC. Translating gives CASSLSVAGGYNEQFF.

The J gene is TRBJ2-2, the V gene TRBV7-7, with TRBD1 identical over 9 bases. Germline CDR1 and CDR2: SSHAT and FNYEAQ (reference sequence). With 4 bases clipped from V and 3 bases from J, the junction kept 6 bases outside the gene matches. The CDR3 runs 16 residues. The CDR3 DNA reads TGTGCCAGCAGCTCGGGACAGGGTTTGGACACCGGGGAGCTGTTTTTT. It encodes CASSSGQGLDTGELFF.

The chain has TRBV28 and TRBJ1-2, with D possibly being TRBD1 (6 bases). V was cut by 5 bases and J by 4 bases, with 17 bases left in between. Germline CDR1 MDHEN, CDR2 SYDVKM. The CDR3 covers 15 residues. The CDR3 loop reads CASSGAGRGSYGYTF. In DNA form, the CDR3 reads TGTGCCAGCAGTGGGGCGGGCAGGGGTTCCTATGGCTACACCTTC.

The V and J genes are TRBV7-9 and TRBJ1-5; D gene ambiguous. Trimming stripped 10 bases from V and 6 bases from J, with 22 bases between. Looked up from germline, CDR1 is SEHNR and CDR2 is FQNEAQ (reference sequence). CDR3 length equals 15 residues. The CDR3 DNA reads as TGTGCCACCGGGGAACGATCCCTTGGAGGTCAGCCCCAGCATTTT. It codes for CATGERSLGGQPQHF. Full variable domain (rest looked up from reference TRBV7-9 and TRBJ1-5): DTGVSQNPRHKITKRGQNVTFRCDPISEHNRLYWYRQTLGQGPEFLTYFQNEAQLEKSRLLSDRFSAERPKGSFSTLEIQRTEQGDSAMYLCATGERSLGGQPQHFGDGTRLSIL.

This chain links TRBV23-1 with TRBJ2-5; D is unresolved. TRBV23-1 is known as an ORF, though its function is uncertain. Trimming pared 0 bases from V and 2 bases from J, leaving 13 bases between. The CDR3 is 16 residues long. The CDR3 DNA sequence: TGCGCCAGCAGTCAATCCGGGCAGGCCCTTCAAGAGACCCAGTACTTC. It codes for CASSQSGQALQETQYF.

Only one count was recorded for this clone. The chain combines TRBV5-6 with TRBJ2-5, with no clear D. CDR1 and CDR2 (germline): SGHDT, YYEEEE. The CDR3 sequence is 14 residues long. V was trimmed by 4 bases and J by 4 bases, leaving 14 bases between them. CDR3 nucleotides: TGTGCCAGCAGCCTACCTCCGACCCCAGAGACCCAGTACTTC. Amino acid sequence: CASSLPPTPETQYF. The full variable domain, rest sourced from reference TRBV5-6 and TRBJ2-5, is DAGVTQSPTHLIKTRGQQVTLRCSPKSGHDTVSWYQQALGQGPQFIFQYYEEEERQRGNFPDRFSGHQFPNYSSELNVNALLLGDSALYLCASSLPPTPETQYFGPGTRLLVL.

This rearrangement joins TRBV6-4 to TRBJ2-3; 9 positions match TRBD2. The CDR3 length is 21 residues. CDR1 is MRHNA and CDR2 is SNTAGT in the germline V gene. The trim removed 2 bases at V and 4 bases at J, leaving 22 bases unmatched. The CDR3 region has the DNA TGTGCCAGCAGTGACCGGGGATATGCGGGAGGGCCGGGACTTAGCCCAGATACGCAGTATTTT. This sequence encodes CASSDRGYAGGPGLSPDTQYF.

The chain joins TRBV7-2 to TRBJ2-3, with 9 bases matching TRBD1. Trimming took 5 bases from V and 2 from J; bases not matched to a gene: 5. Germline V CDR1 and CDR2: SGHTA, FQGNSA. The CDR3 covers 15 residues. As DNA, the CDR3 is TGTGCCAGCAGCACGGGGACAGGGACCACAGATACGCAGTATTTT. Its protein is CASSTGTGTTDTQYF.

The chain recombines TRBV25-1 with TRBJ1-2, with D hard to call. The CDR3 has 13 residues. Germline CDR1 and CDR2: MGHDK and SYGVNS. The V end lost 2 bases, the J end lost 0 bases, and 4 bases lay between the germline ends. This CDR3 reads CASSEAANYGYTF. CDR3 nucleotide sequence: TGTGCCAGCAGTGAAGCGGCTAACTATGGCTACACCTTC.

The chain employs TRBV14 and TRBJ1-4; no firm D call. With 1 base removed from V and 4 bases from J, the gap between germline ends came to 10 bases. CDR3 length: 15 amino acids. Germline V CDR1 and CDR2: SGHDN, FVKESK. The CDR3 DNA sequence: TGTGCCAGCAGCCAAGCCCCGGGATATAATGAAAAACTGTTTTTT. This translates into CASSQAPGYNEKLFF.

The gene calls are TRBV30 and TRBJ2-6, with D possibly being TRBD1 (5 bases). The CDR3 is 20 amino acids. Deletions cut 0 bases from V and 0 bases from J, with 21 bases between. Germline V gene data show CDR1 as GTSNPN and CDR2 as SVGIG (reference sequence). Here the CDR3 DNA reads TGTGCCTGGAGTGTACTGGGTGGGTGGGGCCCAAACTCTGGGGCCAACGTCCTGACTTTC. The encoded protein is CAWSVLGGWGPNSGANVLTF.

J is TRBJ2-1 and V is TRBV15; 10 positions agree with TRBD2. V was pared by 0 bases and J by 7 bases, with 9 bases of the junction left unmatched. The CDR3 extends over 17 amino acids. Germline CDR1 and CDR2: LNHNV and YYDKDF (reference sequence). The CDR3 bases are TGTGCCACCAGCAGAGATCTGAGCGGGAGGGGGGATAATGAGCAGTTCTTC. Protein: CATSRDLSGRGDNEQFF.

In this sample, this clone turned up a few times. The chain carries TRBV28 and TRBJ1-1; D gene unclear. This CDR3 is built from 11 residues. Germline values: CDR1 MDHEN, CDR2 SYDVKM. Deletions cut 8 bases from V and 6 bases from J, with 10 bases between. CDR3 DNA sequence: TGTGCCAGCCTAGGGTTATCTGAAGCTTTCTTT. It translates to CASLGLSEAFF.

The chain uses TRBV10-2 and TRBJ1-1; D possibly corresponds to TRBD1 (5 bases). V was trimmed by 7 bases and J by 3 bases, leaving 21 bases between them. The CDR3 is 16 amino acids. Germline CDR1 reads WSHSY; CDR2 reads SAAADI. The CDR3 DNA reads as TGCGCCAGCACCCAGGTTGGGGGAATGTGGGACACTGAAGCTTTCTTT. Protein: CASTQVGGMWDTEAFF.

CDR3 DNA: TGCGCCAGCAGCTTAACTACAGGGACCGGGGAGACCCAGTACTTC. Translating it yields CASSLTTGTGETQYF. The chain couples TRBV5-1 to TRBJ2-5; tentatively, D is TRBD1 (6 bases). Per the germline V gene, CDR1 is SGHRS and CDR2 is YFSETQ. The length of the CDR3 is 15 residues. The V gene lost 2 bases and the J gene lost 5 bases, with 16 bases spanning the gap. The entire variable domain, with the rest obtained from reference TRBV5-1 and TRBJ2-5, is as follows: KAGVTQTPRYLIKTRGQQVTLSCSPISGHRSVSWYQQTPGQGLQFLFEYFSETQRNKGNFPGRFSGRQFSNSRSEMNVSTLELGDSALYLCASSLTTGTGETQYFGPGTRLLVL.

The chain is built from TRBV28 and TRBJ2-7, with D possibly being TRBD1 (5 bases). This CDR3 contains 14 residues. V gave up 3 bases and J gave up 4 bases, with 13 bases separating them. The germline gives CDR1 MDHEN, CDR2 SYDVKM. The CDR3 coding sequence is TGTGCCAGCAGTTTGGCAGGACATCTTTACGAGCAGTACTTC. Translating it yields CASSLAGHLYEQYF.

The chain recombines TRBV28 with TRBJ2-5, with TRBD2 as a possible D gene (5 bases). V was clipped by 7 bases and J by 11 bases, with 32 bases between them. The CDR3 totals 17 residues. Germline V gene sequence: CDR1 MDHEN, CDR2 SYDVKM. The CDR3 region is CASIPGSAISPSTEQYF. CDR3 DNA: TGTGCCAGCATCCCGGGTAGCGCGATATCCCCCTCGACGGAGCAGTACTTC.

This sequence joins TRBV5-8 and TRBJ2-1; D is ambiguous. The CDR3 length is 13 residues. Germline lookup yields CDR1 SGHTS and CDR2 YDEGEE. V was trimmed by 1 base and J by 7 bases, leaving 9 bases between them. The CDR3 is CASSLPGLNEQFF. As DNA, the CDR3 is TGTGCCAGCAGCTTGCCAGGTTTAAATGAGCAGTTCTTC.

The chain recombines TRBV11-2 with TRBJ2-1; TRBD2 matches 9 bases. Germline assignment: CDR1 SGHAT and CDR2 FQNNGV. Trimming took 4 bases from V and 4 from J; bases not matched to a gene: 5. This CDR3 has 15 residues. CDR3 region: CASSSGTSRYNEQFF. The CDR3 DNA follows: TGTGCCAGCAGCTCCGGGACTAGCCGTTACAATGAGCAGTTCTTC.

The V gene is TRBV18, the J gene TRBJ1-2; 8 bases align to TRBD1. The CDR3 has 16 residues. Looked up from germline, CDR1 is KGHSH and CDR2 is LQKENI. Losses at the gene ends were 3 bases for V and 0 bases for J; bases not matched to a gene: 6. CDR3: CASSPLRQGTNYGYTF. Written as DNA, the CDR3 is TGTGCCAGCTCACCCCTAAGACAGGGGACTAACTATGGCTACACCTTC.

The chain has TRBV7-6 and TRBJ2-1; maybe TRBD2 (5 bases). Trimming took 4 bases from V and 0 from J, leaving 13 bases between them. Germline assignment: CDR1 SGHVS and CDR2 FNYEAQ. This CDR3 has 16 amino acids. CDR3 nucleotide sequence: TGTGCCAGCAGCTCCTGGGAGCCTAGCTCCTACAATGAGCAGTTCTTC. Translation: CASSSWEPSSYNEQFF.